The 25 T cell receptor beta chains below come from one sample, sequenced in a study of CD4 T cells in relation to SARS-CoV-2 and coronaviruses. Clones were sequenced by immunoSEQ multiplex PCR, and TCRdb holds only the in-frame ones, with some missing. The sample holds 68,000 or so clones; over 90% are singletons and the top ten take under 0.25%. Unexposed donor CD4+ T cells date from about 2011-2018, before the COVID-19 pandemic. Sequencing was performed on naive CD4+ T cells from PBMCs. The subset is: naive CD4+ T cells isolated by negative enrichment. These receptor sequences come from a human donor in good health.

This chain links TRBV19 with TRBJ2-1; perhaps D is TRBD1 or TRBD2 (5 bases each). This CDR3 comprises 16 residues. V lost 6 bases and J 0 bases, leaving 15 bases between the germline ends. Germline V CDR1 and CDR2: LNHDA, SQIVND (reference sequence). The CDR3 coding sequence is TGTGCCAGTAGGGGGGATGCCCCGAGCTCCTACAATGAGCAGTTCTTC. The encoded protein is CASRGDAPSSYNEQFF. The full variable domain, completed using reference TRBV19 and TRBJ2-1, is DGGITQSPKYLFRKEGQNVTLSCEQNLNHDAMYWYRQDPGQGLRLIYYSQIVNDFQKGDIAEGYSVSREKKESFPLTVTSAQKNPTAFYLCASRGDAPSSYNEQFFGPGTRLTVL.

The chain couples TRBV27 to TRBJ1-4; D perhaps matches TRBD1 (6 bases). The V end was cut by 6 bases, the J end by 4 bases, with 27 bases between. The CDR3 extends over 19 amino acids. The germline CDR1 and CDR2 sequences are MNHEY and SMNVEV (reference sequence). The CDR3 DNA sequence: TGTGCCAGCAGCCTTAGCTTTCCTCTGGGCAGGGGAAGTAATGAAAAACTGTTTTTT. Its translation: CASSLSFPLGRGSNEKLFF.

V usage is TRBV4-1 and J usage is TRBJ2-3; TRBD1 agrees at 9 bases. The CDR3 is made up of 16 amino acids. After removal of 0 bases from V and 4 bases from J, the junction contained 5 bases not matched to a gene. In germline, CDR1 is MGHRA, CDR2 YSYEKL. The CDR3 reads CASSQDRQGVADTQYF. The DNA of the CDR3 is TGCGCCAGCAGCCAAGATAGACAGGGGGTTGCAGATACGCAGTATTTT.

The chain has TRBV19 and TRBJ2-6; D is unresolved. The germline V gene has CDR1 LNHDA and CDR2 SQIVND (reference sequence). This CDR3 spans 15 amino acids. The V end was cut by 7 bases, the J end by 4 bases, with 14 bases between. The CDR3 region is CASTLQAQGANVLTF. The CDR3 region has the DNA TGTGCCAGTACCCTCCAGGCCCAGGGGGCCAACGTCCTGACTTTC.

The chain joins TRBV6-1 to TRBJ2-5; no firm D call. The V gene's germline CDR1 is MNHNS and CDR2 SASEGT. There are 12 residues in the CDR3. With 2 bases removed from V and 5 bases from J, the gap between germline ends came to 6 bases. The CDR3 region is CASSEIGETQYF. The CDR3 nucleotides read TGTGCCAGCAGTGAAATAGGGGAGACCCAGTACTTC.

The chain has TRBV5-4 and TRBJ2-5; tentatively, D is TRBD1 or TRBD2 (5 bases each). V shed 0 bases and J shed 3 bases, with 9 bases lying between them. The CDR3 totals 14 residues. Looked up from germline, CDR1 is SGHNT and CDR2 is YYREEE (reference sequence). CDR3 nucleotide sequence: TGTGCCAGCAGCTTGGGGGGACCTGAAGAGACCCAGTACTTC. It translates to CASSLGGPEETQYF.

The chain is built from TRBV11-2 and TRBJ2-3; 11 bases match TRBD1. This CDR3 is 18 amino acids long. The junction had 10 bases not matched to a gene; V was cut back by 0 bases and J by 5 bases. Looked up from germline, CDR1 is SGHAT and CDR2 is FQNNGV. This CDR3 is CASSLEFFGQGAGDTQYF. CDR3 nucleotide sequence: TGTGCCAGCAGCTTAGAATTCTTCGGACAGGGGGCCGGAGATACGCAGTATTTT.

The V call is TRBV5-4, the J call TRBJ2-3, with 12 bases lining up with TRBD2. V lost 3 bases, J lost 1 base, and 6 bases stayed unmatched. The V gene's germline CDR1 is SGHNT and CDR2 YYREEE (reference sequence). CDR3 size: 17 residues. The CDR3 sequence: CASSSNLAGGGTDTQYF. The CDR3 DNA reads TGTGCCAGCAGCTCGAATCTAGCGGGGGGGGGCACAGATACGCAGTATTTT.

The rearrangement joins TRBV5-1 to TRBJ1-3; no clear D. Between the trimmed V and J ends, which lost 0 bases and 0 bases, there was a span of 13 bases. The CDR3 length is 17 residues. The germline CDR1 and CDR2 sequences are SGHRS and YFSETQ. This chain's CDR3 is CASSLVGGRNSGNTIYF. In DNA, the CDR3 is TGCGCCAGCAGCTTGGTTGGCGGAAGAAACTCTGGAAACACCATATATTTT.

This chain uses TRBV5-1 with TRBJ2-7; 12 bases are a match to TRBD1. Germline loops: CDR1 SGHRS, CDR2 YFSETQ. V was pared by 2 bases and J by 11 bases, with 11 bases of the junction left unmatched. The CDR3 spans 15 residues. CDR3 sequence (DNA): TGCGCCAGCAGCTTTCCGGGACAGGGGGCTACAAAAAAGTACTTC. Encoded protein: CASSFPGQGATKKYF.

The rearrangement uses TRBV9 and TRBJ1-6; TRBD1 matches at 7 bases. The CDR3 runs 15 residues. Germline trimming cut 4 bases from V and 8 bases from J; bases unmatched to any gene: 9. CDR1 and CDR2 from the germline V gene are SGDLS and YYNGEE. The CDR3 region is CASSPGGSDYSPLHF. Written as DNA, the CDR3 is TGTGCCAGCAGCCCAGGGGGTTCAGATTATTCACCCCTCCACTTT.

The chain is built from TRBV2 and TRBJ2-5; D unresolved. V was cut by 1 base and J by 3 bases, with 15 bases left in between. Germline CDR1 reads SNHLY; CDR2 reads FYNNEI. This CDR3 has 16 residues. Here the CDR3 DNA reads TGTGCCAGCAGTGAAGACATCGCATCCGTCAAAGAGACCCAGTACTTC. This sequence encodes CASSEDIASVKETQYF.

The chain uses TRBV9 and TRBJ2-7, with 7 bases identical to TRBD2. This CDR3 is built from 15 residues. Germline lookup yields CDR1 SGDLS and CDR2 YYNGEE. Trimming removed 0 bases from V and 7 bases from J; junction bases left unmatched: 10. CDR3 protein: CASSVGGGTTGEQYF. CDR3 bases: TGTGCCAGCAGCGTAGGCGGGGGTACAACGGGGGAGCAGTACTTC.

The chain combines TRBV9 with TRBJ2-3, with 7 nucleotides matching TRBD1. V was clipped by 5 bases and J by 3 bases; unmatched bases: 9. Per the germline V gene, CDR1 is SGDLS and CDR2 is YYNGEE. CDR3 length: 15 amino acids. The CDR3 coding sequence is TGTGCCAGCAGGCCACCGGGACAGCAAACAGATACGCAGTATTTT. It yields the protein CASRPPGQQTDTQYF.

This chain's CDR3 is CASMSGRAGGYEQYF. The CDR3 DNA sequence: TGTGCCAGTATGTCCGGTCGAGCGGGAGGTTACGAGCAGTACTTC. This sequence joins TRBV19 and TRBJ2-7, with TRBD2 matching over 9 bases. V lost 7 bases to trimming and J lost 4 bases; unmatched junction nucleotides: 11. Germline loops: CDR1 LNHDA, CDR2 SQIVND (reference sequence). The length of the CDR3 is 15 residues.

The chain carries TRBV6-5 and TRBJ1-6; D gene unclear. Germline CDR1 is MNHEY and CDR2 is SVGAGI. V gave up 0 bases and J gave up 9 bases, with 15 bases separating them. This CDR3 has 16 amino acids. The CDR3 DNA reads as TGTGCCAGCAGTTACTCGAGCGCCGGGAGGTTTTCACCCCTCCACTTT. This gives the protein CASSYSSAGRFSPLHF.

The chain joins TRBV19 to TRBJ1-4, with a weak D call TRBD1 (6 bases). Trimming stripped 3 bases from V and 7 bases from J, with 12 bases between. This CDR3 has 14 amino acids. Germline assignment: CDR1 LNHDA and CDR2 SQIVND (reference sequence). The CDR3 sequence is CASSMGRGGEKLFF. The DNA of the CDR3 is TGTGCCAGTAGTATGGGCAGGGGTGGTGAAAAACTGTTTTTT.

CDR3 region: CASSLGRGPLHF. DNA for the CDR3: TGTGCCAGCAGCTTGGGGCGGGGACCCCTCCACTTT. This rearrangement joins TRBV7-8 to TRBJ1-6, with D possibly matching TRBD1 (5 bases). The CDR3 loop spans 12 amino acids. The V and J ends lost 3 bases and 12 bases respectively, with 9 bases between them. Per germline, CDR1 SGHVS and CDR2 FQNEAQ.

This chain joins TRBV18 and TRBJ1-5, with D possibly matching TRBD1 (5 bases). This CDR3 contains 14 residues. The germline V gene has CDR1 KGHSH and CDR2 LQKENI. Trimming cost V 2 bases and J 5 bases, with 10 bases left between them. Here the CDR3 reads CASSPREGDQPQHF. The CDR3 nucleotides are TGTGCCAGCTCACCAAGGGAAGGGGATCAGCCCCAGCATTTT. Looking up the rest from reference TRBV18 and TRBJ1-5 gives the full variable domain: NAGVMQNPRHLVRRRGQEARLRCSPMKGHSHVYWYRQLPEEGLKFMVYLQKENIIDESGMPKERFSAEFPKEGPSILRIQQVVRGDSAAYFCASSPREGDQPQHFGDGTRLSIL.

This chain links TRBV10-3 with TRBJ2-2, with 9 bases matching TRBD1. CDR3 length: 16 amino acids. Germline trimming cut 6 bases from V and 5 bases from J; bases unmatched to any gene: 10. Germline V gives CDR1 ENHRY, CDR2 SYGVKD. The CDR3 sequence is CAISFRTGARTGELFF. The CDR3 region has the DNA TGTGCCATCAGCTTCCGGACAGGGGCCAGGACCGGGGAGCTGTTTTTT.

This clone was seen once. This chain joins TRBV28 and TRBJ1-1, with unresolved D. The germline CDR1 and CDR2 sequences are MDHEN and SYDVKM. V was trimmed by 8 bases and J by 1 base, leaving 8 bases between them. This CDR3 comprises 12 residues. The DNA for the CDR3 is TGTGCCAGCTATACTTGGAACACTGAAGCTTTCTTT. It is translated as CASYTWNTEAFF.

The chain couples TRBV11-1 to TRBJ2-1; tentatively, D is TRBD1 (6 bases). V lost 4 bases to trimming and J lost 12 bases, with 22 bases between them. Germline CDR1 SGHAT, CDR2 FQDESV (reference sequence). The CDR3 spans 15 residues. The CDR3: CASSSYGAAQGLQFF. In DNA, the CDR3 is TGTGCCAGCAGCTCCTACGGGGCCGCCCAGGGGCTGCAGTTCTTC.

This clone was recorded only once. The CDR3 DNA follows: TGTGCCATCAGTGTGGTCAGGGCGGCGGACGAGCAGTACTTC. Protein: CAISVVRAADEQYF. The chain links TRBV10-3 to TRBJ2-7, with D perhaps TRBD1 (5 bases). In germline, CDR1 is ENHRY, CDR2 SYGVKD. The CDR3 is 14 residues long. Trimming pared 4 bases from V and 5 bases from J, leaving 15 bases between.

The chain links TRBV3-1 (or the pseudogene TRBV3-2) to TRBJ2-7, with TRBD2 matching over 10 bases. From germline, CDR1 is LGHDT and CDR2 YNNKEL (reference sequence). V trimming: 7 bases; J trimming: 6 bases; junction bases outside the gene matches: 9. The CDR3 sequence is 14 residues long. CDR3 amino acids: CASTLSGRVGEQYF. The CDR3 DNA reads TGTGCCAGCACCCTAAGCGGGAGGGTTGGCGAGCAGTACTTC.

The chain links TRBV28 to TRBJ2-7; D is unclear. Germline V CDR1 and CDR2: MDHEN, SYDVKM. V shed 6 bases and J shed 1 base, with 7 bases lying between them. The CDR3 is 12 amino acids. Here the CDR3 reads CASSPVSYEQYF. The CDR3 nucleotides are TGTGCCAGCAGCCCGGTGTCCTACGAGCAGTACTTC.